This T cell receptor beta chain is drawn from a study of Ad26.COV2.S vaccination and SARS-CoV-2 variants. Looked up from germline, CDR1 is MDHEN and CDR2 is SYDVKM. This CDR3 has 15 amino acids. V was pared by 1 base and J by 7 bases, with 5 bases of the junction left unmatched. A word on this clone: The antigen is unknown.

The data were produced by immunoSEQ multiplex PCR, yet TCRdb's version contains in-frame clones alone and is incomplete. Of some 180,000 clones in the sample, 87% are singletons; the top ten hold about 5.5%. Findings of the study overall: Following vaccination, spike-specific CD8+ and CD4+ T cell responses reportedly exhibited substantial breadth.

The material was peripheral blood, obtained after recovery from COVID-19. The origin of this receptor is a human donor who had recovered from COVID-19. The gene calls are TRBV28 and TRBJ1-4; 8 nucleotides match TRBD1. The CDR3 protein is CASSLLQGETEKLFF. CDR3 coding DNA: TGTGCCAGCAGTTTATTACAGGGGGAGACTGAAAAACTGTTTTTT. The full variable domain, rest sourced from reference TRBV28 and TRBJ1-4, is DVKVTQSSRYLVKRTGEKVFLECVQDMDHENMFWYRQDPGLGLRLIYFSYDVKMKEKGDIPEGYSVSREKKERFSLILESASTNQTSMYLCASSLLQGETEKLFFGSGTQLSVL.